These 8 T cell receptor beta chains were sequenced from one sample in a study of T cells in Graves' hyperthyroidism and ophthalmopathy. Researchers took RNA transcripts and amplified the TCR beta CDR3 regions from them. Primed by the HTBI set, a first-round RT-PCR was run on the TCR CDR3. TCRdb re-derived calls from the multiplex PCR reads in MiXCR, one entry per CDR3 protein. Of roughly 580,000 distinct CDR3 sequences listed, just over 45% were seen once; the top ten hold roughly 8.2%. Sequenced input: peripheral blood or thyroid tissue (not recorded which). The receptors shown here come from a woman under 30 with Graves' hyperthyroidism.

This clonotype was found many times. The chain uses TRBV24-1 and TRBJ2-7; D unclear. The CDR3 sequence is 11 residues long. In germline, CDR1 is KGHDR, CDR2 SFDVKD. Trimming stripped 1 base from V and 6 bases from J, with 3 bases between. The CDR3 nucleotides are TGTGCCACCAGTGATTTCGGCGAGCAGTACTTC. It codes for CATSDFGEQYF.

This chain uses TRBV25-1 with TRBJ1-2; D may be TRBD1 (5 bases). CDR3 size: 16 residues. V dropped 1 base and J dropped 3 bases, with 15 bases sitting between them. Germline assignment: CDR1 MGHDK and CDR2 SYGVNS. The CDR3 reads CASSESLGQGDYGYTF. The CDR3 nucleotides are TGTGCCAGCAGTGAATCCCTCGGGCAGGGTGACTATGGCTACACCTTC.

There are a few counts of this clonotype. This chain uses TRBV20-1 with TRBJ1-1; D is undetermined. This CDR3 has 14 residues. The V gene lost 2 bases and the J gene lost 0 bases, with 10 bases spanning the gap. CDR1 DFQATT and CDR2 SNEGSKA come from the germline V gene (reference sequence). The CDR3 DNA sequence: TGCAGTGCTAGAAAGGGATCAGTGAACACTGAAGCTTTCTTT. It encodes CSARKGSVNTEAFF.

The rearrangement joins TRBV4-1 to TRBJ1-1; 7 bases map to TRBD1. The CDR3 totals 15 residues. The germline gives CDR1 MGHRA, CDR2 YSYEKL. Losses at the gene ends were 2 bases for V and 1 base for J; bases not matched to a gene: 4. The CDR3 region has the DNA TGCGCCAGCAGCCAATGGGACAGCAGGAACACTGAAGCTTTCTTT. Encoded protein: CASSQWDSRNTEAFF.

This chain uses TRBV7-9 with TRBJ1-2, with 12 bases fitting TRBD1. CDR3 size: 15 residues. J gave up 7 bases and V 3 bases, and 6 bases lay outside the gene matches. Germline V gives CDR1 SEHNR, CDR2 FQNEAQ (reference sequence). CDR3 nucleotides: TGTGCCAGCAGCTTGGGGACAGGGGGCGATGGTGGCTACACCTTC. Its translation: CASSLGTGGDGGYTF.

This clonotype showed up many times. Written as DNA, the CDR3 is TGCAGCGTTGAAGACGATCGAGGGGCCAACGTCCTGACTTTC. Its translation is CSVEDDRGANVLTF. The J gene is TRBJ2-6, the V gene TRBV29-1; D unresolved. CDR3 size: 14 residues. V dropped 0 bases and J dropped 4 bases, with 7 bases sitting between them. Looked up from germline, CDR1 is SQVTM and CDR2 is ANQGSEA.

In its sample, this clonotype was seen a few times. This chain links TRBV7-8 with TRBJ1-2, with a tentative D call TRBD1 (5 bases). Trimming took off 4 bases at V and 8 bases at J, with 17 bases between the two ends. The CDR3 sequence is 14 residues long. The germline CDR1 and CDR2 sequences are SGHVS and FQNEAQ. Here the CDR3 reads CASSYDTGPWGYTF. CDR3 DNA sequence: TGTGCCAGCAGCTACGACACAGGCCCTTGGGGCTACACCTTC.

This clonotype appeared many times. The V and J genes are TRBV7-9 and TRBJ1-1; 8 nucleotides agree with TRBD1. The CDR3 totals 15 residues. The J segment lost 1 base and the V segment lost 5 bases, leaving 6 bases of the junction unmatched. Germline V gives CDR1 SEHNR, CDR2 FQNEAQ (reference sequence). In DNA form, the CDR3 reads TGTGCCAGCAGCCTAGGGACAGGCCCGAACACTGAAGCTTTCTTT. This translates into CASSLGTGPNTEAFF.